Listed below are T cell receptor beta chains from one sample, sequenced in a study of blood T cells in healthy people across ages. TCRdb re-analysed the 5' RACE reads in MiXCR, keeping a single row per CDR3 protein. The sample records 600,000 to 850,000 distinct CDR3 sequences, roughly 25% being singletons. The sample was also linked to a second study, of T cells of mothers and their children.

Source material: blood. These receptors came from a boy aged 5-17 years in good health. Both conserved end residues are part of each CDR3. The D gene is left open where the match is weak. Expanded clones are given a class, and other clones once, few, many or no size at all.

TRBJ1-2	TRBV7-2	TRBD1	few	TGTGCCAGCAGCTTGGGCCAGAGCAGGGGGCTTGGCTATGGCTACACCTTC	CASSLGQSRGLGYGYTF
TRBJ2-2	TRBV11-3	.	.	TGTGCCAGCAGCTTTAACAGGGACACCGGGGAGCTGTTTTTT	CASSFNRDTGELFF
TRBJ2-1	TRBV2	.	few	TGTGCCAGCAGTGGCCCTAGCATCGCAAATGAGCAGTTCTTC	CASSGPSIANEQFF
TRBJ2-3	TRBV2	.	few	TGTGCCAGCAGTGAATTAGGCGGTACAGATACGCAGTATTTT	CASSELGGTDTQYF
TRBJ2-3	TRBV5-6	TRBD1	.	TGTGCCAGCAGCCCAGACAGGGGGTGGACAGATACGCAGTATTTT	CASSPDRGWTDTQYF
TRBJ2-7	TRBV7-9	TRBD2	few	TGTGCCAGCAGCTCCGGTGGGACTAGCGGATACGAGCAGTACTTC	CASSSGGTSGYEQYF
TRBJ2-3	TRBV11-2	.	few	TGTGCCTGCAGCTTAGTCGTTAGCACAGATACGCAGTATTTT	CACSLVVSTDTQYF
TRBJ1-1	TRBV6-1	TRBD1	.	TGTGCCAGCAGGCTACAGGGGACGGTCGCTGAAGCTTTCTTT	CASRLQGTVAEAFF
TRBJ2-7	TRBV7-9	.	.	TGTGCCAGCAGCCCCGGGGTCAACGAGCAGTACTTC	CASSPGVNEQYF
TRBJ2-3	TRBV7-3	.	.	TGTGCCAGCAGCTCAAGGACCTCCTATAGCACAGATACGCAGTATTTT	CASSSRTSYSTDTQYF
TRBJ2-7	TRBV4-3	TRBD1	.	TGCGCCAGCAGCTCAAGAGAGGACAGGGTTTTCCACGAGCAGTACTTC	CASSSREDRVFHEQYF
TRBJ2-7	TRBV2	.	few	TGTGCCAGCACCTTCGACAGGGGACTATACGAGCAGTACTTC	CASTFDRGLYEQYF
TRBJ2-4	TRBV2	TRBD1	.	TGTGCCAGCAGAGACAGGGTGTCCAAAAACATTCAGTACTTC	CASRDRVSKNIQYF
TRBJ2-1	TRBV27	TRBD2	few	TGTGCCAGCAGGCCTGGGGGGGTCTACAATGAGCAGTTCTTC	CASRPGGVYNEQFF
TRBJ2-3	TRBV3-1	TRBD1	.	TGTGCCAGCAGCCAGGTCGGACAGGGGAAGTGGACAGATACGCAGTATTTT	CASSQVGQGKWTDTQYF
TRBJ2-2	TRBV15	.	.	TGTGCCACCAGCAGAGCAGGGATAGGGACCGGGGAGCTGTTTTTT	CATSRAGIGTGELFF
TRBJ2-5	TRBV6-1	TRBD2	.	TGTGCCAGCAGTGAATATCGGGAGGTAGAGACCCAGTACTTC	CASSEYREVETQYF
TRBJ2-1	TRBV28	TRBD2	.	TGTGCCAGCAGTTTATCCGGGACTAGCGGAATCACCTACAATGAGCAGTTCTTC	CASSLSGTSGITYNEQFF
TRBJ2-1	TRBV28	.	few	TGTGCCAGCAGTGCTACAGGGTTCTACAATGAGCAGTTCTTC	CASSATGFYNEQFF
TRBJ2-3	TRBV7-6	.	.	TGTGCCAGCAGCCCAAACGGTGACACAGATACGCAGTATTTT	CASSPNGDTDTQYF
TRBJ1-5	TRBV3-1	TRBD1	.	TGTGCCAGCAGCCTCGGACAGGGGAGTCAGCCCCAGCATTTT	CASSLGQGSQPQHF
TRBJ2-5	TRBV20-1	.	.	TGCAGTGCTAGAGACCGATTAACGGCGCGAGAGACCCAGTACTTC	CSARDRLTARETQYF
TRBJ2-7	TRBV28	.	.	TGTGCCAGCAGAACGCCGGGGGTCGGCGAGCAGTACTTC	CASRTPGVGEQYF
TRBJ2-4	TRBV7-2	.	.	TGTGCCAGCAGCCTCGGCGGTTTACGGAACATTCAGTACTTC	CASSLGGLRNIQYF
TRBJ2-1	TRBV6-6	.	.	TGTGCCAGCAGTTACCCTGCGAGCTCCTACAATGAGCAGTTCTTC	CASSYPASSYNEQFF
TRBJ1-1	TRBV7-9	.	once	TGTGCCAGCAGCTTACCCACTGGGAGCCTAGCTAACACTGAAGCTTTCTTT	CASSLPTGSLANTEAFF